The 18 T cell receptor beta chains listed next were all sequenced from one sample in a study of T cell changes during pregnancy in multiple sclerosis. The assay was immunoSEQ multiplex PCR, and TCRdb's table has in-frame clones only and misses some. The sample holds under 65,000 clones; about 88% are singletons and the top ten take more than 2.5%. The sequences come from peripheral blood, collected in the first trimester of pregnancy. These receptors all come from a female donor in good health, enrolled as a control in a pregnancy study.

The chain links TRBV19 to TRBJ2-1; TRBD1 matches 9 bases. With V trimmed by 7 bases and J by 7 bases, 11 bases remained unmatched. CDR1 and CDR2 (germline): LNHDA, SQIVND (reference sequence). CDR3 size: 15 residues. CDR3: CASTEGQGGWNEQFF. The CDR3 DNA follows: TGTGCCAGTACCGAGGGACAGGGAGGATGGAATGAGCAGTTCTTC.

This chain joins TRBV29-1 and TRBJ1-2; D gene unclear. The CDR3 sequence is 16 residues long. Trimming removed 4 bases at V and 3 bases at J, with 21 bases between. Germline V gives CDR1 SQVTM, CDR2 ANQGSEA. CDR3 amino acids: CSVVGLTGLKDYGYTF. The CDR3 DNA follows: TGCAGCGTTGTCGGACTGACGGGTCTCAAGGACTATGGCTACACCTTC.

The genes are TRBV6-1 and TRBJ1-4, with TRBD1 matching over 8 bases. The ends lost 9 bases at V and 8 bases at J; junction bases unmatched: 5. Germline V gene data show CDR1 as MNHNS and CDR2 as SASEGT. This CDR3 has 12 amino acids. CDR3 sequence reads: CASQGAGEKLFF. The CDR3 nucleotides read TGTGCCAGTCAGGGGGCGGGCGAAAAACTGTTTTTT.

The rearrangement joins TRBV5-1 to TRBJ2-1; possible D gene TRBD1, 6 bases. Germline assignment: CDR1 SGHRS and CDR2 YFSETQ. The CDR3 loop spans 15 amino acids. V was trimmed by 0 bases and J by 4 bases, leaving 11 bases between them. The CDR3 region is CASSLEGGAYNEQFF. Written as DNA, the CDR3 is TGCGCCAGCAGCTTGGAAGGGGGAGCATACAATGAGCAGTTCTTC.

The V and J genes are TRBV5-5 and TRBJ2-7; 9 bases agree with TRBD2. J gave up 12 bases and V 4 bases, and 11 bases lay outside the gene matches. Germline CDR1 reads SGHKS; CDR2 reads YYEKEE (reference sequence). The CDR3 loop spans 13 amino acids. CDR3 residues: CASSPLSGTSRYF. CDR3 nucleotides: TGTGCCAGCAGCCCACTTTCCGGGACTAGCAGGTACTTC.

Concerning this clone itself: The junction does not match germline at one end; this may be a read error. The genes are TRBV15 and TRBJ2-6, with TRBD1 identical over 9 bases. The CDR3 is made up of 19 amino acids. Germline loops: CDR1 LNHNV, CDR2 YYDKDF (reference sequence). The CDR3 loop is CATTRQGETGRSGANVLTF. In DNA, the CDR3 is TGTGCCACCACCAGACAGGGGGAGACGGGGCGCTCTGGGGCCAACGTCCTGACTTTC. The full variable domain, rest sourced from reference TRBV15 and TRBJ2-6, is DAMVIQNPRYQVTQFGKPVTLSCSQTLNHNVMYWYQQKSSQAPKLLFHYYDKDFNNEADTPDNFQSRRPNTSFCFLDIRSPGLGDTAMYLCATTRQGETGRSGANVLTFGAGSRLTVL.

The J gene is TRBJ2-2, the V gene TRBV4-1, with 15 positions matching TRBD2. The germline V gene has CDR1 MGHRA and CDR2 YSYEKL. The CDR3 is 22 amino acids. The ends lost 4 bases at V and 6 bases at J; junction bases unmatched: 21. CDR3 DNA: TGCGCCAGCAGCCGAGGTTCCGGACACCTTGGACTAGCGGGAGGGCTCGCCGGGGAGCTGTTTTTT. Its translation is CASSRGSGHLGLAGGLAGELFF.

The CDR3 nucleotides read TGTGCCAGCAGCTTAGATGCACTAGCGGGAGACGAGCAGTACTTC. This sequence encodes CASSLDALAGDEQYF. The chain combines TRBV7-2 with TRBJ2-7; 11 bases line up with TRBD2. The CDR3 consists of 15 residues. V lost 1 base, J lost 5 bases, and 4 bases stayed unmatched. In germline, CDR1 is SGHTA, CDR2 FQGNSA.

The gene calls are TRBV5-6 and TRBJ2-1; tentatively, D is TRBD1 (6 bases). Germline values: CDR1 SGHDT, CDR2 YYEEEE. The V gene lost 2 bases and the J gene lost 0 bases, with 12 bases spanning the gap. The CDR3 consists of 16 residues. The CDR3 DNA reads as TGTGCCAGCAGCTTCGGACAGCCCAACTCCTACAATGAGCAGTTCTTC. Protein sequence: CASSFGQPNSYNEQFF.

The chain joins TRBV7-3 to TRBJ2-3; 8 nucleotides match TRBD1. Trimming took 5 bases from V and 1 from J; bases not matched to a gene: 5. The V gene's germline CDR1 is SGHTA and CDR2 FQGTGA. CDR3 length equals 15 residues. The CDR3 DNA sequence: TGTGCCAGCAGCCTACAGGGGGGTCGCACAGATACGCAGTATTTT. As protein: CASSLQGGRTDTQYF.

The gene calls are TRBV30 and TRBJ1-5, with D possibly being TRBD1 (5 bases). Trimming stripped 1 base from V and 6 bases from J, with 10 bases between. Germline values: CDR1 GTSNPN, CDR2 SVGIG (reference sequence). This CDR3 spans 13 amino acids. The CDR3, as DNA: TGTGCCTGGAGTGAAGACAGTTCTCAGCCCCAGCATTTT. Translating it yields CAWSEDSSQPQHF.

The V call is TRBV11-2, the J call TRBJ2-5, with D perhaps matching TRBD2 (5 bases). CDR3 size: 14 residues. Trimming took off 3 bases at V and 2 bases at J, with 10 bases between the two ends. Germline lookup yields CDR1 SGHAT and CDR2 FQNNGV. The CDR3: CASSFGNLQETQYF. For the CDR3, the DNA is TGTGCCAGCAGCTTCGGGAACCTTCAAGAGACCCAGTACTTC.

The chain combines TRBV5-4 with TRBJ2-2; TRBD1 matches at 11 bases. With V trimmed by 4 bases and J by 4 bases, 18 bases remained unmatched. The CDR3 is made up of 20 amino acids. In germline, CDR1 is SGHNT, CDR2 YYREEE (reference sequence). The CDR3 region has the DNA TGTGCCAGCAGCCCCTTTGGACAGGGGGCAAGCGGGGGCGGCACCGGGGAGCTGTTTTTT. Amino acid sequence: CASSPFGQGASGGGTGELFF.

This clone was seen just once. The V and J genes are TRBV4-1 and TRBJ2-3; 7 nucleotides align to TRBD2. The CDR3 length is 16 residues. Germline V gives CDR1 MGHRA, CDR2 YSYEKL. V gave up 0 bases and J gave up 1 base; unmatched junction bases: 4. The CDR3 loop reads CASSQDRGVGTDTQYF. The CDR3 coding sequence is TGCGCCAGCAGCCAAGATCGGGGGGTGGGCACAGATACGCAGTATTTT.

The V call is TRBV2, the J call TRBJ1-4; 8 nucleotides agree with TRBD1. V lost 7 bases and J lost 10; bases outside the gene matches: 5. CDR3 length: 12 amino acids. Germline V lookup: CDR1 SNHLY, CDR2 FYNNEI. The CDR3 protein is CASTTDRGKLFF. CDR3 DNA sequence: TGTGCCAGCACTACCGACAGGGGAAAACTGTTTTTT.

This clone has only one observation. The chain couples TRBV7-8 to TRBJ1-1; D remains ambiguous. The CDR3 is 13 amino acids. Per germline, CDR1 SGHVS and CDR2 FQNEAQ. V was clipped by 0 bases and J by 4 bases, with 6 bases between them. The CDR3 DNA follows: TGTGCCAGCAGCTTAGCGTCAATCACTGAAGCTTTCTTT. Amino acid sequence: CASSLASITEAFF.

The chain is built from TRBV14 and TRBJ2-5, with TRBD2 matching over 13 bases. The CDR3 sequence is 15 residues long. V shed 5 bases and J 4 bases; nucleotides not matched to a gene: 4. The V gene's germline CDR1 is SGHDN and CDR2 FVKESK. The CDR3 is CASSGLAGAVETQYF. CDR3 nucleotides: TGTGCCAGCAGCGGACTAGCGGGAGCCGTAGAGACCCAGTACTTC.

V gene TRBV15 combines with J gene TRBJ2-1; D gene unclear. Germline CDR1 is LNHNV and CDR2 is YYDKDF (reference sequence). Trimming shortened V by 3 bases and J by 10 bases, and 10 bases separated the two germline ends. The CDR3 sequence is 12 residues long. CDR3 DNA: TGTGCCACCAGCAGCAACTCTCCGGAGCAGTTCTTC. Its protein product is CATSSNSPEQFF.